The 14 T cell receptor beta chains in this list originate from one sample, sequenced in a study of T cells in localized non-small cell lung cancer. The assay was immunoSEQ multiplex PCR, and TCRdb's table has in-frame clones only and misses some. Here the sample spans around 41,000 clones, about 88% being singletons. The sequences come from peripheral blood, collected before any cancer treatment. The source is a woman aged 18-50 years with stage III lung adenocarcinoma.

This chain joins TRBV7-8 and TRBJ1-1; the D gene is possibly TRBD1 (5 bases). Germline loops: CDR1 SGHVS, CDR2 FQNEAQ. This CDR3 region has 14 residues. V dropped 5 bases and J dropped 8 bases, with 18 bases sitting between them. The CDR3 nucleotides are TGTGCCAGCAGCCCAGGGACTATGCGGACGGAAGCTTTCTTT. This encodes CASSPGTMRTEAFF.

This clone is a singleton in its sample. The chain links TRBV6-6 to TRBJ1-6, with TRBD1 matching 8 bases. Germline V CDR1 and CDR2: MNHNY, SVGAGI (reference sequence). The CDR3 has 13 residues. J was trimmed by 8 bases and V by 6 bases; bases with no gene match: 3. The DNA for the CDR3 is TGTGCCAGCAGGACAGGGGTCGATTCACCCCTCCACTTT. Encoded protein: CASRTGVDSPLHF.

The chain uses TRBV14 and TRBJ1-1; D ambiguous. This CDR3 has 13 residues. The germline V gene has CDR1 SGHDN and CDR2 FVKESK. V dropped 3 bases and J dropped 2 bases, with 7 bases sitting between them. The DNA of the CDR3 is TGTGCCAGCAGCCAGAACCTTAACACTGAAGCTTTCTTT. Its translation: CASSQNLNTEAFF.

The V gene is TRBV2, the J gene TRBJ2-7; D is uncertain. The CDR3 has 11 residues. Looked up from germline, CDR1 is SNHLY and CDR2 is FYNNEI. V was cut by 4 bases and J by 3 bases, with 4 bases left in between. The CDR3 loop is CASSVDYEQYF. The CDR3 DNA reads TGTGCCAGCAGTGTGGACTACGAGCAGTACTTC.

The J gene is TRBJ1-6, the V gene TRBV2; TRBD1 matches 9 bases. Germline CDR1 and CDR2: SNHLY and FYNNEI. After removal of 6 bases from V and 7 bases from J, the junction contained 7 bases not matched to a gene. The CDR3 runs 15 residues. For the CDR3, the DNA is TGTGCCAGCAGCTCGGCCGGGACAGGGAATTCACCCCTCCACTTT. The encoded protein is CASSSAGTGNSPLHF.

This clone was recorded once. CDR3 coding DNA: TGTGCCAGCAGCTTACTACCTGGATACAATGAGCAGTTCTTC. This gives the protein CASSLLPGYNEQFF. V is TRBV7-3 and J is TRBJ2-1; D not resolved. The CDR3 is 14 amino acids. CDR1 is SGHTA, CDR2 FQGTGA, per germline. V lost 2 bases, J lost 4 bases, and 9 bases lay in between.

The V call is TRBV7-3, the J call TRBJ1-3; no clear D. V was trimmed by 4 bases and J by 5 bases, leaving 6 bases between them. The CDR3 contains 12 residues. The V gene's germline CDR1 is SGHTA and CDR2 FQGTGA. CDR3 DNA sequence: TGTGCCAGCAGCTCCGACAGAAACACCATATATTTT. Its protein is CASSSDRNTIYF.

The chain employs TRBV9 and TRBJ2-4; D could derive from TRBD1 or TRBD2 (6 bases each). Germline CDR1 reads SGDLS; CDR2 reads YYNGEE. There are 13 residues in the CDR3. V was pared by 2 bases and J by 8 bases, with 11 bases between. CDR3: CASSVDRRDIQYF. CDR3 nucleotide sequence: TGTGCCAGCAGCGTCGACAGGAGGGACATTCAGTACTTC. Supplemented by reference TRBV9 and TRBJ2-4, the full variable domain reads DSGVTQTPKHLITATGQRVTLRCSPRSGDLSVYWYQQSLDQGLQFLIQYYNGEERAKGNILERFSAQQFPDLHSELNLSSLELGDSALYFCASSVDRRDIQYFGAGTRLSVL.

The V and J genes are TRBV5-1 and TRBJ2-3; D may be TRBD1 (6 bases). This CDR3 comprises 12 residues. Trimming removed 5 bases from V and 8 bases from J, with 12 bases in between. Germline V lookup: CDR1 SGHRS, CDR2 YFSETQ. For the CDR3, the DNA is TGCGCCAGCAGTCCCACAGGGTTTACGCAGTATTTT. Its protein product is CASSPTGFTQYF.

The chain links TRBV7-3 to TRBJ2-5; unclear D gene. In germline, CDR1 is SGHTA, CDR2 FQGTGA. The CDR3 runs 13 residues. V shed 5 bases and J shed 2 bases, with 9 bases lying between them. In DNA, the CDR3 is TGTGCCAGCAGCCCCGGGCAGCAAGAGACCCAGTACTTC. It codes for CASSPGQQETQYF.

The chain carries TRBV2 and TRBJ2-7; D not certain. V gave up 7 bases and J gave up 0 bases, with 13 bases separating them. The CDR3 contains 14 residues. Germline V CDR1 and CDR2: SNHLY, FYNNEI. The CDR3 DNA sequence: TGTGCCAGCAAGGAATACTACCTCTCCTACGAGCAGTACTTC. This gives the protein CASKEYYLSYEQYF.

The chain links TRBV6-1 to TRBJ2-3, with D hard to call. V lost 6 bases, J lost 6 bases, and 4 bases lay in between. The CDR3 extends over 10 amino acids. CDR1 is MNHNS and CDR2 is SASEGT in the germline V gene. CDR3: CASRWDTQYF. The CDR3 bases are TGTGCCAGCAGATGGGATACGCAGTATTTT.

In nucleotides, the CDR3 is TGCGCCAGCAGCTTGCGGCTAGCGGGGGGGCACTCCTACAATGAGCAGTTCTTC. This gives the protein CASSLRLAGGHSYNEQFF. The chain recombines TRBV5-1 with TRBJ2-1; 12 bases fit TRBD2. After removal of 1 base from V and 0 bases from J, the junction contained 5 bases not matched to a gene. Germline V gene lookup returns CDR1 SGHRS and CDR2 YFSETQ. CDR3 length equals 18 residues.

The chain has TRBV6-6 and TRBJ1-1, with TRBD1 matching 8 bases. The J segment lost 4 bases and the V segment lost 5 bases, leaving 9 bases of the junction unmatched. Germline V gene sequence: CDR1 MNHNY, CDR2 SVGAGI (reference sequence). The CDR3 loop spans 15 amino acids. Here the CDR3 DNA reads TGTGCCAGCAGTACCGAATACAGGGGGGCCACTGAAGCTTTCTTT. Translating gives CASSTEYRGATEAFF.